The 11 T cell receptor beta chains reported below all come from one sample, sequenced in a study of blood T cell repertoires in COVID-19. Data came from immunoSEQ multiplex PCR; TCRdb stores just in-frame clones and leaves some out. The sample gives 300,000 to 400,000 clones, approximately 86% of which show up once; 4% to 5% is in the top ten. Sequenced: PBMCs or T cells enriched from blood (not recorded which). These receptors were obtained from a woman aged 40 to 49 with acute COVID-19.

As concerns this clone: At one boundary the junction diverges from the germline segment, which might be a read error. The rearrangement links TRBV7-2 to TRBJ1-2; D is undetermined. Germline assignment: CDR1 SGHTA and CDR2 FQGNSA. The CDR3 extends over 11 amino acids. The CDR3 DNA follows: TGTGCCAGCAGCTTAATTGGCTCTGGGCTCTTC. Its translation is CASSLIGSGLF.

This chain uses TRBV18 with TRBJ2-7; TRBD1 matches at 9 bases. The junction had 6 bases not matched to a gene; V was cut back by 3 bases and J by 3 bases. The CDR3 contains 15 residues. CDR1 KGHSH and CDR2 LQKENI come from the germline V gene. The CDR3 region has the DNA TGTGCCAGCTCACCGTCGACAGGGGGAAACTACGAGCAGTACTTC. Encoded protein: CASSPSTGGNYEQYF.

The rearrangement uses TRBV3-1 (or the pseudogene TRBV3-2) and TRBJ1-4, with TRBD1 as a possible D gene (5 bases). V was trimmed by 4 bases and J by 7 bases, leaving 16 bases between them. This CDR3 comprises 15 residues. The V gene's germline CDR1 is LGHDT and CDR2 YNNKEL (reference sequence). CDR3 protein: CASSPSGGFSEKLFF. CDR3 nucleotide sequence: TGTGCCAGCAGCCCCTCGGGGGGGTTTAGTGAAAAACTGTTTTTT.

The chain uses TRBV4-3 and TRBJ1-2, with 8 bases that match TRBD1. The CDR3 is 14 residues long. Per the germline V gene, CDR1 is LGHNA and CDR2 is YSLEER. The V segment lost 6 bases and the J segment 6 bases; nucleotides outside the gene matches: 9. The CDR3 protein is CASRTDRGWNGYTF. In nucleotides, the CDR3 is TGCGCCAGCAGAACAGACAGGGGCTGGAATGGCTACACCTTC.

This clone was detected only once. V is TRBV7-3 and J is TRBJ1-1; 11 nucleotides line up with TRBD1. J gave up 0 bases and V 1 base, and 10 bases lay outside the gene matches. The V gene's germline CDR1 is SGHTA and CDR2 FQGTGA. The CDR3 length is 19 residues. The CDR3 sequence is CASSLRPDRGPLLNTEAFF. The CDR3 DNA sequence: TGTGCCAGCAGCTTAAGGCCGGACAGGGGGCCTTTACTGAACACTGAAGCTTTCTTT.

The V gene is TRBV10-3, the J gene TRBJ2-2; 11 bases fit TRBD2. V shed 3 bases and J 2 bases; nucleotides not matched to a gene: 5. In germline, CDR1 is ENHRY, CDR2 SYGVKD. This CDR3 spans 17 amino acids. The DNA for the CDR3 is TGTGCCATCAGTGACATGGGGACTAGCGGAAACACCGGGGAGCTGTTTTTT. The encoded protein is CAISDMGTSGNTGELFF.

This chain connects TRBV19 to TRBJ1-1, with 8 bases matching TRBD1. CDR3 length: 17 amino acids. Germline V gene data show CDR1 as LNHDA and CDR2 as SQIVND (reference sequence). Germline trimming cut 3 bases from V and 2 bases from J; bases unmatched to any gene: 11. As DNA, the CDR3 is TGTGCCAGTAGTATCAGGGGGCCTAGCCACGTTAACACTGAAGCTTTCTTT. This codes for CASSIRGPSHVNTEAFF.

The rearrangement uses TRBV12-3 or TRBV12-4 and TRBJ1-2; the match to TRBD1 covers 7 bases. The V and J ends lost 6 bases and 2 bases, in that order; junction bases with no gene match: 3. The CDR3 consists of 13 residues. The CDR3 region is CASRPDRNYGYTF. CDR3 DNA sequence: TGTGCCAGCAGACCGGACAGGAACTATGGCTACACCTTC.

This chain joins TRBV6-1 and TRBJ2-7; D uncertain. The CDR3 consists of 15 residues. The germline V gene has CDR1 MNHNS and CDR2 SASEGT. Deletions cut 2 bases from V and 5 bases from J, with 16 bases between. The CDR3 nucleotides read TGTGCCAGCAGTGAATTAACAGCTCCGATCAACGAGCAGTACTTC. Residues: CASSELTAPINEQYF.

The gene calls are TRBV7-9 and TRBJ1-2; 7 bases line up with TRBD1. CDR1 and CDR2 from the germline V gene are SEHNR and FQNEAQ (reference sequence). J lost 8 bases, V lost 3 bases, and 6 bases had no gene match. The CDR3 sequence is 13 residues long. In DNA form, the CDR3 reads TGTGCCAGCAGCTTTAACAGGGGAGACGGCTACACCTTC. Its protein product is CASSFNRGDGYTF.

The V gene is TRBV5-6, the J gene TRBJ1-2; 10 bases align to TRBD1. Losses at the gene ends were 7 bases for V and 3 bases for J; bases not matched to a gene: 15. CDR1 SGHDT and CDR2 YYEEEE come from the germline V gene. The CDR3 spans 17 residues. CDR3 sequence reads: CASSSGQGLIRDYGYTF. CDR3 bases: TGTGCCAGCTCGTCGGGACAGGGGCTAATTCGAGACTATGGCTACACCTTC.